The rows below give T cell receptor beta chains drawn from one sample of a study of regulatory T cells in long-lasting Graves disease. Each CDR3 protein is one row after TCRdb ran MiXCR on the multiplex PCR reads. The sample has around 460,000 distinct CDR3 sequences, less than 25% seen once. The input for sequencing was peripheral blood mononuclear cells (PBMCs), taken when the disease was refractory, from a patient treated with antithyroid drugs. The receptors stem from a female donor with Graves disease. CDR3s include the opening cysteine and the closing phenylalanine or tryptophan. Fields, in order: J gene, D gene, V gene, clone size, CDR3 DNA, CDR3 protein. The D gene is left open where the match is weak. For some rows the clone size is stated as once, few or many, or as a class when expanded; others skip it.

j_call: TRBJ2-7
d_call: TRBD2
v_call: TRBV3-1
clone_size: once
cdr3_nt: TGTGCCAGCAGCCAACGGTCTAGCGGGGGCGAGCAGTACTTC
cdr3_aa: CASSQRSSGGEQYF

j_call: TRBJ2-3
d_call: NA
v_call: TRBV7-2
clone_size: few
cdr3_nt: TGTGCCAGCAGCTTAGCGCTGGGGGTCACAGATACGCAGTATTTT
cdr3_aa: CASSLALGVTDTQYF

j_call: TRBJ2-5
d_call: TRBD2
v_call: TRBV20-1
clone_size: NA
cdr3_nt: TGCAGTGCTAGAGTGCGGTGGGCTAGCGGGGGCCCCCAAGAGACCCAGTACTTC
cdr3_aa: CSARVRWASGGPQETQYF

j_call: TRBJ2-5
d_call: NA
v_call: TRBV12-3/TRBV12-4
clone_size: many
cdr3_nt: TGTGCCAGCAGCCAACAGGAGCAAGAGACCCAGTACTTC
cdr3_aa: CASSQQEQETQYF

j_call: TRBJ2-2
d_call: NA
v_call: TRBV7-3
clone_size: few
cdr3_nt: TGTGCCAGCAGCCAAACTAGCGGGGAGCTGTTTTTT
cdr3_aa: CASSQTSGELFF

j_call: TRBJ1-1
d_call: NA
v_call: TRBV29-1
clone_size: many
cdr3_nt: TGCAGCGCCACGCCGGGACCGAGGACTGAAGCTTTCTTT
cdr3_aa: CSATPGPRTEAFF

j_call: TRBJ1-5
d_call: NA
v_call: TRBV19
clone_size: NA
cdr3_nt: TGTGCCAGTAAGGAGAACAATCAGCCCCAGCATTTT
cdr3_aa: CASKENNQPQHF

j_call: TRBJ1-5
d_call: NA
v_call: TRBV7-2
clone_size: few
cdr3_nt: TGTGCCAGCAGCGAGAGGGGGTACAATCAGCCCCAGCATTTT
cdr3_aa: CASSERGYNQPQHF

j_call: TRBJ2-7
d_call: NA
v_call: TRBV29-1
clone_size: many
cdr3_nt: TGCAGCGTTCTAGGAGGGGGCTACGAGCAGTACTTC
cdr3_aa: CSVLGGGYEQYF

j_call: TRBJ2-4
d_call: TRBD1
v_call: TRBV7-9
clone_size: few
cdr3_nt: TGTGCCAGCAGCCCCGAGGACAGGATGGGCATTCAGTACTTC
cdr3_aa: CASSPEDRMGIQYF

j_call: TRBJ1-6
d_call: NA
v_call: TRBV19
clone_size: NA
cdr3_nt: TGTGCCAGTAGTACTAACGGAAATTCACCCCTCCACTTT
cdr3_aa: CASSTNGNSPLHF

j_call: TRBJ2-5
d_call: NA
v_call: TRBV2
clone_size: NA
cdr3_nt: TGTGCCAGCAGTGAGTCGGTAGCTAGCAGACAAGAGACCGAGTACTTC
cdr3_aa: CASSESVASRQETEYF

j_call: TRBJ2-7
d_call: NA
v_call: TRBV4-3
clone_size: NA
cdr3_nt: TGCGCCAGCAGCCAAGAGGCTAGCTTCTCCTACGAGCAGTACTTC
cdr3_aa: CASSQEASFSYEQYF

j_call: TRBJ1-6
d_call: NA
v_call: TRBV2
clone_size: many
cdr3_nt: TGTGCCAGCAGTGAAGCGCGGGCCCGAAATTCACCCCTCCACTTT
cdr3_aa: CASSEARARNSPLHF

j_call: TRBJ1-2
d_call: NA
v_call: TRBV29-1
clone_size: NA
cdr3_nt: TGCAGCGTAGCCCGCGCAGGATCATATGGCTACACCTTC
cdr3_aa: CSVARAGSYGYTF

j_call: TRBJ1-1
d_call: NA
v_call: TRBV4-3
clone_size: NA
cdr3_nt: TGCGCCAGCAGCCAAGGATTGCCCATGAACACTGAAGCTTTCTTT
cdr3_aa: CASSQGLPMNTEAFF

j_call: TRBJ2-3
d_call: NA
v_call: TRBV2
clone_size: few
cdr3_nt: TGTGCCAGCAGCCCTACAGGGATTAGGGCAGATACGCAGTATTTT
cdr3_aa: CASSPTGIRADTQYF

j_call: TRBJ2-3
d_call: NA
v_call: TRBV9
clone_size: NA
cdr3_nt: TGTGCCAGCAGCGTAGGTCAGCAAGATACGCAGTATTTT
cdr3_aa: CASSVGQQDTQYF

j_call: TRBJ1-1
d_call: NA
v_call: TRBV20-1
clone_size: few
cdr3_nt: TGCAGTAGCGGGACACCGAACACTGAAGCTTTCTTT
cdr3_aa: CSSGTPNTEAFF

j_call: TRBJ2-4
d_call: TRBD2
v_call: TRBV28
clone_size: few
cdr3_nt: TGTGCCAGCAGTCCCCCTGGGACTAGCAGGAGAAACATTCAGTACTTC
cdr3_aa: CASSPPGTSRRNIQYF

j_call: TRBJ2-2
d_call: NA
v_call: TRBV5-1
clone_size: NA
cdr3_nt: TGTGCCAGCAGCGCGGCTCTTGGGCCCGGGGAGCTGTTTTTT
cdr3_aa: CASSAALGPGELFF

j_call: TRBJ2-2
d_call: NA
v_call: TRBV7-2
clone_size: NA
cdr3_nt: TGTGCCAGCAGCTTAGGCGGGGTGGACACCGGGGAGCTGTTTTTT
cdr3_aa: CASSLGGVDTGELFF

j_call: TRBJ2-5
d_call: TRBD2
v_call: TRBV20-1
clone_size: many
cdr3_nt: TGCAGTGCTATCGTCCCACTAGCGGGGGAGACCCAGTACTTC
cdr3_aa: CSAIVPLAGETQYF

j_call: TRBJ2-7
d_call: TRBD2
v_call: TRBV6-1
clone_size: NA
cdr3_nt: TGTGCCAGCAGTCCTAGCGGGTTGACCTACGAGCAGTACTTC
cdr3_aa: CASSPSGLTYEQYF

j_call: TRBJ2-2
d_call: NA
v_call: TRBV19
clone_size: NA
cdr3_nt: TGTGCCAGTAGTACTACGGGGGGCAAGCTTGCCGGGGAGCTGTTTTTT
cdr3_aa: CASSTTGGKLAGELFF